This T cell receptor (beta chain) is from a study of T cells in Graves' hyperthyroidism and ophthalmopathy. This clonotype was recorded a few times. V was clipped by 4 bases and J by 7 bases; unmatched bases: 14. From germline, CDR1 is DFQATT and CDR2 SNEGSKA (reference sequence). CDR3 length equals 15 residues. The source material, RNA transcripts, was used to amplify TCR beta CDR3 regions. First-round RT-PCR targeting the TCR CDR3 was performed with the HTBI primer set. A single record per CDR3 protein comes from TCRdb applying MiXCR to the multiplex PCR reads. There are 300,000 to 450,000 distinct CDR3 sequences in the sample; 20% to 25% occur only once, and more than 60% lies in the top ten.

The receptor's source is a man aged 45-65 years with Graves' hyperthyroidism. The rearrangement uses TRBV20-1 and TRBJ2-7; 9 nucleotides agree with TRBD2. The sequenced material came from blood. CDR3 coding DNA: TGCAGTGCTATGAATAGCGGGAGAGGGTTACGGGAGCAGTACTTC. Protein product: CSAMNSGRGLREQYF.